The T cell receptor (beta chain) described here comes from a study of beta chain features in type 1 diabetes. General study results and limits: All four CD4+ subsets from Type 1 diabetes patients carried moderately but significantly shorter TCRB CDR3s. It was possible that PCR favored shorter templates, equally so in patients and controls.

The CDR3 loop spans 15 amino acids. V gave up 5 bases and J gave up 6 bases; unmatched junction bases: 14. Germline lookup yields CDR1 SGDLS and CDR2 YYNGEE. Expressed TCRB transcripts were sequenced because the isolated RNA had all been reverse transcribed beforehand. Using immunoSEQ multiplex PCR, the repertoire was profiled, and TCRdb retains in-frame clones only, with some absent. The data show 240,000 or so clones, around 21% seen once. Over 95% purity was reached by all sorted populations. The sample holds a few counts of this clone. Its antigen is not known. The TCR sequence derives from a woman aged 40 to 50 with type 1 diabetes. The rearrangement uses TRBV9 and TRBJ2-7; 7 nucleotides line up with TRBD1. The sample was naive CD4+ T cells from blood. The CDR3 DNA reads as TGTGCCAGCAGTCCAACTCCGACAGGGAAGACCGAGCAGTACTTC. Amino acids: CASSPTPTGKTEQYF.